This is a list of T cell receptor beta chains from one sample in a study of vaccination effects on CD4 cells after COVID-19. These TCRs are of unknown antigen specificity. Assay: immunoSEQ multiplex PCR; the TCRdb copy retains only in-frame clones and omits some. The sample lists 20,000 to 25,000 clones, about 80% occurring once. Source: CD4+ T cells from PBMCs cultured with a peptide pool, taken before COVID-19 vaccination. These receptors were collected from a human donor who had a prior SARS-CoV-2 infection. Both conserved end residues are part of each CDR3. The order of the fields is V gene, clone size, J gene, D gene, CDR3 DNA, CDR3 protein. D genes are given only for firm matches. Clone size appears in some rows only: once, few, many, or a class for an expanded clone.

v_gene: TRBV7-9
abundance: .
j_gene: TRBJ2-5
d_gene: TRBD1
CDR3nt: TGTGCCAGCAGGAGGACCGGGACAGAGATAGAGACCCAGTACTTC
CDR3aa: CASRRTGTEIETQYF

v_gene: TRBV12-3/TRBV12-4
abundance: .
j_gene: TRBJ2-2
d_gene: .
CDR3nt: TGTGCCACCGCGACCGGGAGATCCGGGGAGCTGTTTTTT
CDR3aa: CATATGRSGELFF

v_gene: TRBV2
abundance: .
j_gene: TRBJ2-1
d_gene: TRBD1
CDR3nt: TGTGCCACCGTGGGACAGGCTGAGCAGTTCTTC
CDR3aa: CATVGQAEQFF

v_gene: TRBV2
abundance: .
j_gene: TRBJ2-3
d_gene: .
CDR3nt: TGTGCCAGCAGTGGAGGGTTCGCAGATACGCAGTATTTT
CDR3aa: CASSGGFADTQYF

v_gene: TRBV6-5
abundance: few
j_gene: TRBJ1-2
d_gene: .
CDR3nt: TGTGCCAGCAGCGGACGGGGATATGGCTACACCTTC
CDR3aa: CASSGRGYGYTF

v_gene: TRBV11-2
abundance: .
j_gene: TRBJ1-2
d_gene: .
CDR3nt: TGTGCCAGCGGTATGGGGAGTCACTATGGCTACACCTTC
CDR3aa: CASGMGSHYGYTF

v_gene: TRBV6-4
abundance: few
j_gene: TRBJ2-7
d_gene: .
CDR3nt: TGTGCCAGCAGTGTCCACCCGGCAGGACACGAGCAGTACTTC
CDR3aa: CASSVHPAGHEQYF

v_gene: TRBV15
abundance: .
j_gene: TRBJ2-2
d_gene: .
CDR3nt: TGTGCCACCAGCAGACCACCCGGACTGGAACCGTACACCGGGGAGCTGTTTTTT
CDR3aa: CATSRPPGLEPYTGELFF

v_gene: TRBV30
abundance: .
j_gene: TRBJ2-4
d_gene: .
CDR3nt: TGTGCCTGGAGTGTCGCTGGGGGGAACATTCAGTACTTC
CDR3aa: CAWSVAGGNIQYF

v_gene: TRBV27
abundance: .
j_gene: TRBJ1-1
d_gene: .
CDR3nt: TGTGCCAGCAGTCCATACGCTGAGAACACTGAAGCTTTCTTT
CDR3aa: CASSPYAENTEAFF

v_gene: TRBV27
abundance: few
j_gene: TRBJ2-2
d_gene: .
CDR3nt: TGTGCCAGCAAGTTGGGCAGGAACACCGGGGAGCTGTTTTTT
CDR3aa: CASKLGRNTGELFF

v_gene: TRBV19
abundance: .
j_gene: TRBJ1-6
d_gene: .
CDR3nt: TGTGCCAGTAGTATCGGACAAAGCAATTCACCCCTCCACTTT
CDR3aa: CASSIGQSNSPLHF

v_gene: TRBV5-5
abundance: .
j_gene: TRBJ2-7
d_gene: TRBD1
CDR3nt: TGTGCCAGCAGCTTGCGTGGGACAGGTACCTACGAGCAGTACTTC
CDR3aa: CASSLRGTGTYEQYF

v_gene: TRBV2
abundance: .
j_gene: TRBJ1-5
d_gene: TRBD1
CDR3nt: TGTGCCAGCAGAAGGTCGGCAGGGGGTAGCAATCAGCCCCAGCATTTT
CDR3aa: CASRRSAGGSNQPQHF